This is a list of T cell receptor beta chains from one sample in a study of T cells in Graves' hyperthyroidism and ophthalmopathy. Each CDR3 protein gets one entry after TCRdb re-called the multiplex PCR reads with MiXCR. The sample contains hundreds of thousands of distinct CDR3 sequences, 13% to 15% of which appear only once. Specimen: blood. These receptors were obtained from a woman between 18 and 29 years old with Graves' hyperthyroidism. Each CDR3 is given with its conserved first and last residue. Each record gives: V gene, J gene, CDR3 length, D gene, clone size, CDR3 DNA, CDR3 protein. A D gene is named only where the DNA matches it firmly. Where a row states a size, it is once, few, many or the class of an expanded clone; other rows omit it.

TRBV6-1	TRBJ2-7	15	TRBD1	.	TGTGCCAGCAACAAACCGGGACAGGGCCTATACGAGCAGTACTTC	CASNKPGQGLYEQYF
TRBV3-1	TRBJ1-4	15	TRBD1	.	TGTGCCAGCAGCCAACAGGGGGGACTCACGCGAAAACTGTTTTTT	CASSQQGGLTRKLFF
TRBV20-1	TRBJ1-5	16	.	many	TGCAGTGCTAGAGACGTAATCGGCGGTAGCAATCAGCCCCAGCATTTT	CSARDVIGGSNQPQHF
TRBV7-2	TRBJ1-1	13	.	many	TGTGCCAGCAGCTCTGCGGGGGGGCTGAGAGCTTTCTTT	CASSSAGGLRAFF
TRBV29-1	TRBJ2-1	16	TRBD1	.	TGCAGCGTTGAAGATGCCGGGGACAGAGGGGCCAATGAGCAGTTCTTC	CSVEDAGDRGANEQFF
TRBV11-2	TRBJ2-5	17	TRBD2	many	TGTGCCAGCAGCAGACTAGCGGGAGGGAACAATGACGAGACCCAGTACTTC	CASSRLAGGNNDETQYF
TRBV18	TRBJ2-3	15	TRBD2	many	TGTGCCAGCTCCCCGGGGGAGCGGGACACAGATACGCAGTATTTT	CASSPGERDTDTQYF
TRBV5-6	TRBJ2-7	15	.	many	TGTGCCAGCAGCCCGGGACCCTCTCAGAGGTACGAGCAGTACTTC	CASSPGPSQRYEQYF
TRBV5-5	TRBJ1-1	17	.	many	TGTGCCAGCAGCTCTGGAGTGTCCGGTGTGGGAAAGGGATCGGCTTTCTTT	CASSSGVSGVGKGSAFF
TRBV4-3	TRBJ2-2	13	TRBD1	few	TGCGCCAGCAGCCACCGGACAGGGGTGGAGCTGTTTTTT	CASSHRTGVELFF
TRBV14	TRBJ1-2	16	.	.	TGTGCCAGCAGCCGCAACTCTGGGATCAGGTCATATGGCTACACCTTC	CASSRNSGIRSYGYTF
TRBV12-3/TRBV12-4	TRBJ2-1	16	TRBD1	many	TGTGCCAGCAGCCACCGACAGGGATCATCCTACAATGAGCAGTTCTTC	CASSHRQGSSYNEQFF
TRBV7-9	TRBJ2-7	16	TRBD2	.	TGTGCCAGCAGCAGCACCTCGGGACTAGCACTTTACGAGCAGTACTTC	CASSSTSGLALYEQYF
TRBV18	TRBJ1-1	15	.	.	TGTGCCAGCTCAAAAAAGGACACAGTGAACACTGAAGCTTTCTTT	CASSKKDTVNTEAFF
TRBV7-8	TRBJ2-3	14	.	many	TGTGCCAGCAGCTTAGTTCGGGTTATAGATACGCAGTATTTT	CASSLVRVIDTQYF
TRBV7-2	TRBJ2-1	13	.	many	TGTGCCAGCAGCCCTGGGACTGACAATGAGCAGTTCTTC	CASSPGTDNEQFF
TRBV28	TRBJ2-7	19	.	many	TGTGCCAGCAGCTCTCCCACCCTGACAAGACTGCTGAAGTATTACGAGCAGTACTTC	CASSSPTLTRLLKYYEQYF
TRBV6-2/TRBV6-3	TRBJ1-4	13	.	.	TGTGCCAGCAGACCGGCGGGAGATGAAAAACTGTTTTTT	CASRPAGDEKLFF
TRBV6-1	TRBJ1-1	13	.	many	TGTGCCAGCAGTTCCGAAATGAACACTGAAGCTTTCTTT	CASSSEMNTEAFF
TRBV7-3	TRBJ2-3	15	.	.	TGTGCCAGCAGCCCCTACCGGGAGCGGACAGATACGCAGTATTTT	CASSPYRERTDTQYF
TRBV11-3	TRBJ2-3	16	TRBD2	many	TGTGCCAGCAGCACCTCCCTCCTAGCGGGAGAAGATACGCAGTATTTT	CASSTSLLAGEDTQYF
TRBV29-1	TRBJ1-4	13	TRBD1	once	TGCAGCGCCCCGGACAGGGTGACTGAAAAACTGTTTTTT	CSAPDRVTEKLFF
TRBV6-5	TRBJ2-4	15	TRBD2	.	TGTGCCAGCAGTTTCCCGGGGGGAGCCAAAAACATTCAGTACTTC	CASSFPGGAKNIQYF
TRBV2	TRBJ2-1	14	TRBD2	.	TGTGCCAGCAAACTAGCGGGGAACATTCCCGAGCAGTTCTTC	CASKLAGNIPEQFF
TRBV12-3/TRBV12-4	TRBJ2-1	14	TRBD2	few	TGTGCCACTTCGGGACTAGCGGGAAACAATGAGCAGTTCTTC	CATSGLAGNNEQFF
TRBV9	TRBJ1-2	15	.	.	TGTGCCAGCAGCGTAGATGTCGGGGCGGGCTATGGCTACACCTTC	CASSVDVGAGYGYTF
TRBV2	TRBJ1-5	12	.	many	TGTGCCAGCAGTATTATCCATCAGCCCCAGCATTTT	CASSIIHQPQHF
TRBV5-6	TRBJ2-1	20	TRBD2	.	TGTGCCAGCAGCTCCAAACGAGGACTAGCGGGAGGGAACTCCTACAATGAGCAGTTCTTC	CASSSKRGLAGGNSYNEQFF
TRBV20-1	TRBJ1-4	16	TRBD1	few	TGCAGTGCTAGAGGGACCCCGGGACAGAAGAATGAAAAACTGTTTTTT	CSARGTPGQKNEKLFF
TRBV20-1	TRBJ2-3	15	TRBD2	many	TGCAGTGCTAGATCACCTAGCGGGCGCACAGATACGCAGTATTTT	CSARSPSGRTDTQYF
TRBV20-1	TRBJ1-1	12	.	many	TGCAGTGCTAGAGGGGACGGCACTGAAGCTTTCTTT	CSARGDGTEAFF
TRBV6-1	TRBJ2-1	14	.	.	TGTGCCAGCATTGGAGTAGGCTCCTACAATGAGCAGTTCTTC	CASIGVGSYNEQFF
TRBV30	TRBJ2-1	16	.	many	TGTGCCTGGAGCTGGGAAGGCAGGTACTCCTACAATGAGCAGTTCTTC	CAWSWEGRYSYNEQFF
TRBV5-5	TRBJ2-7	14	.	many	TGTGCCAGCAGCCGGTGGGGGAGCTCCTACGAGCAGTACTTC	CASSRWGSSYEQYF
TRBV12-3/TRBV12-4	TRBJ1-2	14	.	.	TGTGCCAGCAGTTTCTGGGGGCGAGACTATGGCTACACCTTC	CASSFWGRDYGYTF
TRBV20-1	TRBJ2-1	17	TRBD1	many	TGCAGTGCTTCCTTCAGGGCGGGCTCAGGGGGCTACAATGAGCAGTTCTTC	CSASFRAGSGGYNEQFF
TRBV20-1	TRBJ1-2	11	.	few	TGCAGTGGAAGGTTGGGCGGAGGCTACACCTTC	CSGRLGGGYTF
TRBV2	TRBJ1-2	14	.	many	TGTGCCAGCAGTGAAGGAGGCGCGGGGTATGGCTACACCTTC	CASSEGGAGYGYTF
TRBV18	TRBJ2-5	15	TRBD2	many	TGTGCCAGCTCATCGCGAGCGGGAGGGCAAGAGACCCAGTACTTC	CASSSRAGGQETQYF
TRBV20-1	TRBJ2-7	11	.	many	TGCAGTGCCCGTTCCTACAACGAGCAGTACTTC	CSARSYNEQYF
TRBV19	TRBJ1-5	14	TRBD1	few	TGTGCCAGTAGGCTGACAGGGATCAATCAGCCCCAGCATTTT	CASRLTGINQPQHF
TRBV9	TRBJ1-1	16	.	many	TGTGCCAGCAGCGTAGCTCCCCACAGACGGGGCACTGAAGCTTTCTTT	CASSVAPHRRGTEAFF
TRBV2	TRBJ1-3	17	.	once	TGTGCCAGCAGTGTGACAGCCAAAACCCTCTCTGGAAACACCATATATTTT	CASSVTAKTLSGNTIYF
TRBV6-1	TRBJ2-7	14	.	many	TGTGCCAGCAGTACGAGGGCAAACCGGGACGAGCAGTACTTC	CASSTRANRDEQYF
TRBV29-1	TRBJ2-7	13	TRBD2	.	TGCAGCGTTGAACTACTAGCGTCCTACGAGCAGTACTTC	CSVELLASYEQYF
TRBV30	TRBJ2-7	16	.	many	TGTGCCTGGAGGTCCCTCGGGCGGCTAGGAGGCCACGAGCAGTACTTC	CAWRSLGRLGGHEQYF
TRBV10-3	TRBJ2-1	15	.	.	TGTGCCATCAGTGGGGGGGCAGAGGGGGACAATGAGCAGTTCTTC	CAISGGAEGDNEQFF
TRBV7-9	TRBJ2-3	15	TRBD2	many	TGTGCCAGCAGGCCGGGGGGTTGGCGGACAGATACGCAGTATTTT	CASRPGGWRTDTQYF
TRBV4-1	TRBJ1-1	15	.	.	TGCGCCAGCAGCCAAGGACTAAGAATGAACACTGAAGCTTTCTTT	CASSQGLRMNTEAFF
TRBV6-5	TRBJ2-7	17	TRBD2	.	TGTGCCAGCAGTTACTCAATTGGGCGGGAGTACGACCACGAGCAGTACTTC	CASSYSIGREYDHEQYF
TRBV12-3/TRBV12-4	TRBJ2-7	15	TRBD2	once	TGTGCCAGCAGGGGACTAGCGGCCACCTCCTACGAGCAGTACTTC	CASRGLAATSYEQYF
TRBV20-1	TRBJ2-2	14	.	.	TGCAGTGCGGCCAGGGGTGGCGACACCGGGGAGCTGTTTTTT	CSAARGGDTGELFF
TRBV28	TRBJ1-2	16	.	.	TGTGCCAGCAGTTCTCCGGTGATGCAGGGGCACTATGGCTACACCTTC	CASSSPVMQGHYGYTF
TRBV20-1	TRBJ1-5	14	.	many	TGCAGTGCTAGACCTGCCCGGGGGAATCAGCCCCAGCATTTT	CSARPARGNQPQHF
TRBV4-1	TRBJ1-2	15	.	many	TGCGCCAGCAGCCAAGATCCCGGGATGAACTATGGCTACACCTTC	CASSQDPGMNYGYTF
TRBV19	TRBJ1-4	14	.	.	TGTGCCAGCCGAAACCAGGGAGTTGGCGAAAAACTGTTTTTT	CASRNQGVGEKLFF
TRBV9	TRBJ2-7	14	.	few	TGTGCCAGCAGCCCAGGGGTCGGGAACTACGAGCAGTACTTC	CASSPGVGNYEQYF
TRBV30	TRBJ2-5	12	.	few	TGTGCCTGGAGTGGAGGCCCCGCGCCCCAGTACTTC	CAWSGGPAPQYF
TRBV12-3/TRBV12-4	TRBJ2-7	15	TRBD2	many	TGTGCCAGCAGTCAGCGGGACCTCCTATCCTACGAGCAGTACTTC	CASSQRDLLSYEQYF
TRBV28	TRBJ2-3	19	TRBD2	many	TGTGCCAGCAGTTTCCCCCGGGTCAGAGCGGGAGGCCGAGGAGATACGCAGTATTTT	CASSFPRVRAGGRGDTQYF